The clone carrying this TCR beta chain registers medium-sized by frequency. As yet, its antigen is unknown. TRB was amplified by touch-down multiplex PCR, primer pools A and B combined. TCRdb re-called the multiplex PCR reads; every CDR3 protein appears as one record, without DNA. Its table lists some 4,700 distinct CDR3 sequences. This sample is part of a study of T cell clusters in autoimmune cytopenias. Study observations and caveats: Compared with active autoimmune hepatitis patients, healthy donors showed approximately 3-fold more exclusive TRB clusters. The cluster-lack signature was not seen for secondary cytopenia versus chronic lymphocytic leukemia. TRB repertoire shifts in secondary cytopenia and chronic lymphocytic leukemia mostly reflected lymphoma, not autoimmunity.

TRB amplification used approximately 250 ng of peripheral blood genomic DNA. Germline CDR1 is MNHNS and CDR2 is SASEGT. The CDR3 covers 12 residues. This receptor was obtained from a human donor with an autoimmune cytopenia or autoimmune hepatitis (not recorded which). The genes are TRBV6-1 and TRBJ2-3. The sequencing input was peripheral blood. CDR3 in amino acids: CASSVKRDTQYF.